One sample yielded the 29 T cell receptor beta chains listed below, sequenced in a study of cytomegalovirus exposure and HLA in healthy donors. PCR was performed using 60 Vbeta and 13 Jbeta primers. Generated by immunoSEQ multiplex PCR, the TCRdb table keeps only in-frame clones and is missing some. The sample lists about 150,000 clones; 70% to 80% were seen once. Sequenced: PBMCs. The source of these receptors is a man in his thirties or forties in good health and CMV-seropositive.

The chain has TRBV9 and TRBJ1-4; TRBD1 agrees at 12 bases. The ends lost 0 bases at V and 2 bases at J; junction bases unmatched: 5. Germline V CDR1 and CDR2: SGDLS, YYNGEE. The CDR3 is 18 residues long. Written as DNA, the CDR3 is TGTGCCAGCAGCGTAGGCCGGGACAGGGGGCTGACTAATGAAAAACTGTTTTTT. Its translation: CASSVGRDRGLTNEKLFF.

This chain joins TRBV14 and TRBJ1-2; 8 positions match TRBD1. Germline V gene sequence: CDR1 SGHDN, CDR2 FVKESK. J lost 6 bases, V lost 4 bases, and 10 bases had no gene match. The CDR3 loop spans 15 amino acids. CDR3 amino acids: CASSRSGTGSNGYTF. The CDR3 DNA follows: TGTGCCAGCAGCCGATCCGGGACAGGTTCCAATGGCTACACCTTC.

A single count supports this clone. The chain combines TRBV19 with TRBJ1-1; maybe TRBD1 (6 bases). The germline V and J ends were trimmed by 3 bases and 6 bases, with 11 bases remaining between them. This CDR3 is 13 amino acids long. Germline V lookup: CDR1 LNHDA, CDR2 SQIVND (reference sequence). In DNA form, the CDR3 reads TGTGCCAGTAGTATGTTGGACAGCGCTGAAGCTTTCTTT. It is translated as CASSMLDSAEAFF.

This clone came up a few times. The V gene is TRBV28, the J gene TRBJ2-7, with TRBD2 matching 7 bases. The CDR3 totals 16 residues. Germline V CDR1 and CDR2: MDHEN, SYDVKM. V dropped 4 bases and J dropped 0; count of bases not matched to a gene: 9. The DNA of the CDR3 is TGTGCCAGCAGTTCCCCCCCGACTAGCCACTCCTACGAGCAGTACTTC. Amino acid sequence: CASSSPPTSHSYEQYF.

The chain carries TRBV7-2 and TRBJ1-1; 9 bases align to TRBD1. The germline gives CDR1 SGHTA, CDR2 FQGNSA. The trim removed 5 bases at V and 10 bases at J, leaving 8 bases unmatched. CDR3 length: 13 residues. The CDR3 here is CASSRGQGIRAFF. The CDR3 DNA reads TGTGCCAGCAGCCGGGGACAGGGAATAAGAGCTTTCTTT.

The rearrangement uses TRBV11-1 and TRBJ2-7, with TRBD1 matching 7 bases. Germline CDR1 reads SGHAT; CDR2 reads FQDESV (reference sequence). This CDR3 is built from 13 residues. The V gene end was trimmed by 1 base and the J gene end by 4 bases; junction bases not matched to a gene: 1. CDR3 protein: CASSLDRGYEQYF. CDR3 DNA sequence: TGTGCCAGCAGCTTAGACAGGGGATACGAGCAGTACTTC.

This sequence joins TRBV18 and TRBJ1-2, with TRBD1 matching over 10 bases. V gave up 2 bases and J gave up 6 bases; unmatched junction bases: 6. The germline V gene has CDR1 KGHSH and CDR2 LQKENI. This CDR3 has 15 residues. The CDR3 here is CASSPGTGEMNGYTF. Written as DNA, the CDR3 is TGTGCCAGCTCACCAGGGACAGGGGAAATGAATGGCTACACCTTC.

This CDR3 is CASSYSMTQPQHF. CDR3 nucleotide sequence: TGTGCCAGCAGTTACTCGATGACACAGCCCCAGCATTTT. The J gene is TRBJ1-5, the V gene TRBV6-5; D is unresolved. The CDR3 spans 13 residues. V lost 0 bases and J 7 bases, leaving 7 bases between the germline ends. Germline values: CDR1 MNHEY, CDR2 SVGAGI.

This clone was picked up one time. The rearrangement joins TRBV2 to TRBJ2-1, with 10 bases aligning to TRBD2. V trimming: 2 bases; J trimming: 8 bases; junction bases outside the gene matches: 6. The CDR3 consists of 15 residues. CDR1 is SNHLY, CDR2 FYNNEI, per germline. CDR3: CASSELASGSDEQFF. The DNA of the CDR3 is TGTGCCAGCAGTGAATTGGCTAGCGGGAGCGATGAGCAGTTCTTC.

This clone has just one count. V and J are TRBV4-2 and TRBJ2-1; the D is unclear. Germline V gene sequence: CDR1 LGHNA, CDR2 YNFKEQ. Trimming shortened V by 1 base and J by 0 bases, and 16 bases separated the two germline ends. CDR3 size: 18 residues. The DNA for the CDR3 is TGTGCCAGCAGCCAAGTTCTGGTCGAGGTGGGCTCCTACAATGAGCAGTTCTTC. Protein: CASSQVLVEVGSYNEQFF.

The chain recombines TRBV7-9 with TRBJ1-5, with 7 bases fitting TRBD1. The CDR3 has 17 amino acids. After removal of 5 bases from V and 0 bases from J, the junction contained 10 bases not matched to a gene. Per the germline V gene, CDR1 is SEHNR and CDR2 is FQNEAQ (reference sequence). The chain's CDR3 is CASSQYTGQYSNQPQHF. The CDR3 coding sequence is TGTGCCAGCAGCCAATACACGGGACAGTATAGCAATCAGCCCCAGCATTTT. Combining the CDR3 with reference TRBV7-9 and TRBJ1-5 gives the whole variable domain DTGVSQNPRHKITKRGQNVTFRCDPISEHNRLYWYRQTLGQGPEFLTYFQNEAQLEKSRLLSDRFSAERPKGSFSTLEIQRTEQGDSAMYLCASSQYTGQYSNQPQHFGDGTRLSIL.

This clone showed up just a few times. CDR3 nucleotide sequence: TGCAGCGTGACGACAGGGGGCTACGAGCAGTACTTC. It translates to CSVTTGGYEQYF. J is TRBJ2-7 and V is TRBV29-1; 9 bases fit TRBD1. This CDR3 has 12 amino acids. J lost 3 bases, V lost 6 bases, and 3 bases had no gene match. Germline values: CDR1 SQVTM, CDR2 ANQGSEA.

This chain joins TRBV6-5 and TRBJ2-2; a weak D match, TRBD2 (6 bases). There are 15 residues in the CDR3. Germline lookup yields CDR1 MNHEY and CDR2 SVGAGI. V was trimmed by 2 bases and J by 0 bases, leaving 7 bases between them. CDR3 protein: CASSYGTSNTGELFF. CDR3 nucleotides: TGTGCCAGCAGTTACGGGACTTCGAACACCGGGGAGCTGTTTTTT.

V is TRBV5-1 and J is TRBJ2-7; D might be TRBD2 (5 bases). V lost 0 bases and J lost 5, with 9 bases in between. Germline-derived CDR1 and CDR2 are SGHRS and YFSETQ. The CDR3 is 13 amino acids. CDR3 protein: CASSLDRGDEQYF. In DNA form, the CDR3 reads TGCGCCAGCAGCTTGGACCGGGGAGACGAGCAGTACTTC.

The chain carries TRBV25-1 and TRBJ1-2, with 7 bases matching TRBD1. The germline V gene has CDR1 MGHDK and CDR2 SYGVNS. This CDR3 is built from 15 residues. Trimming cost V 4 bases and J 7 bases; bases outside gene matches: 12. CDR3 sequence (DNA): TGTGCCAGCAGTGGAACAGGGGCGGGCTTTCGTGGCTACACCTTC. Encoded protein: CASSGTGAGFRGYTF.

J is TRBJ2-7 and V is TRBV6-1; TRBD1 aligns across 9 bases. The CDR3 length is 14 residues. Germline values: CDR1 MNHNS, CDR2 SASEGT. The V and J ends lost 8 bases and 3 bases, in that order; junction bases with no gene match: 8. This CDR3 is CASATGGANYEQYF. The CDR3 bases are TGTGCCAGCGCAACAGGGGGCGCGAACTACGAGCAGTACTTC.

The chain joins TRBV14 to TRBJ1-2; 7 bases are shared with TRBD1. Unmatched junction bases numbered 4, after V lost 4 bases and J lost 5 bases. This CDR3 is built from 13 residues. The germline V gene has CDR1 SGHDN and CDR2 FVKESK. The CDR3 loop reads CASSLDRVYGYTF. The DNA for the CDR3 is TGTGCCAGCAGCCTCGACAGGGTTTATGGCTACACCTTC.

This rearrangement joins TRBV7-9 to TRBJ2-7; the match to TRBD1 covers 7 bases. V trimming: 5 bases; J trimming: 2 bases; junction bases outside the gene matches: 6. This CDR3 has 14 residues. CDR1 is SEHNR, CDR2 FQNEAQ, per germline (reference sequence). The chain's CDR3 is CASSVDRATYEQYF. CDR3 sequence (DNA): TGTGCCAGCAGCGTCGACAGGGCCACCTACGAGCAGTACTTC.

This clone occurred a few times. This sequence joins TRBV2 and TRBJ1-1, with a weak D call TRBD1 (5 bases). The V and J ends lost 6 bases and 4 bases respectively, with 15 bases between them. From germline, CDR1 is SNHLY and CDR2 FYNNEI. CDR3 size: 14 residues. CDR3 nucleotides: TGTGCCAGCAGACCAGGGTGGGAAGGCACTGAAGCTTTCTTT. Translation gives CASRPGWEGTEAFF.

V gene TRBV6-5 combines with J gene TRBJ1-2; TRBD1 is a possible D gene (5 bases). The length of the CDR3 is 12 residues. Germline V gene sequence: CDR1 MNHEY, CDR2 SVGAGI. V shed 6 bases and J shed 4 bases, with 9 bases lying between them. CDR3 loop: CASSNGGYGYTF. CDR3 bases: TGTGCCAGCAGCAACGGGGGCTATGGCTACACCTTC.

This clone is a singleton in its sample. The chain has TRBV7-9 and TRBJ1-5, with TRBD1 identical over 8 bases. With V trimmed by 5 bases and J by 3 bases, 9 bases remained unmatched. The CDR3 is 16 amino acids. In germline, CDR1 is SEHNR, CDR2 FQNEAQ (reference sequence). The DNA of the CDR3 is TGTGCCAGCAGCCCAGTGACAGGGGCACTCAATCAGCCCCAGCATTTT. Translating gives CASSPVTGALNQPQHF.

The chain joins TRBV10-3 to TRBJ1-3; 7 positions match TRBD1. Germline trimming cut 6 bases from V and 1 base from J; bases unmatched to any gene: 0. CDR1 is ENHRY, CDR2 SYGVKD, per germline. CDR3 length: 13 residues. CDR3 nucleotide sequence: TGTGCCATCAGGACAGGGTCTGGAAACACCATATATTTT. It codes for CAIRTGSGNTIYF.

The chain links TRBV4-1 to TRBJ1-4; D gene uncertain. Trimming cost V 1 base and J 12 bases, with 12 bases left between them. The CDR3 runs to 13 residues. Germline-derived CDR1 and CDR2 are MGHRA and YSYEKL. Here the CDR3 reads CASSQGASFQLFF. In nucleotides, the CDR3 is TGCGCCAGCAGCCAAGGAGCGTCCTTCCAACTGTTTTTT.

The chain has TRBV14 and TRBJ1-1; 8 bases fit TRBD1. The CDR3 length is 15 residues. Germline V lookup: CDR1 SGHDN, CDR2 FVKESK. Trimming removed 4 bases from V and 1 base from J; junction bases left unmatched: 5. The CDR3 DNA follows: TGTGCCAGCAGCCTACAGGGGGTGGGGAACACTGAAGCTTTCTTT. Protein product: CASSLQGVGNTEAFF.

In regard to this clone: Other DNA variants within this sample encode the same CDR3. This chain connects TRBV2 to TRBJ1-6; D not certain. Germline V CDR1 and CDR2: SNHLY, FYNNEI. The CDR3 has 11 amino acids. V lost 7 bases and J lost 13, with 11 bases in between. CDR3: CASTSSSPLHF. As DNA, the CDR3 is TGTGCCAGCACGTCCTCTTCGCCCCTCCACTTT.

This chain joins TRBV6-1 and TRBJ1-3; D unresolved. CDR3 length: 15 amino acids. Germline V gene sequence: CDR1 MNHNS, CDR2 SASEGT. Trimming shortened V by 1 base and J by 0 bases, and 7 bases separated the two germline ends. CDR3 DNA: TGTGCCAGCAGTGAAGACCGGTTCTCTGGAAACACCATATATTTT. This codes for CASSEDRFSGNTIYF.

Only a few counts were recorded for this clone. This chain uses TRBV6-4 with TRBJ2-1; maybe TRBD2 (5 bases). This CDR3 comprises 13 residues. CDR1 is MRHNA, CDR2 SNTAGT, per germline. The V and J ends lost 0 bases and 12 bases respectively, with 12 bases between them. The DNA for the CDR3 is TGTGCCAGCAGTGACTCGCCCCTGGCGGGGCAGTTCTTC. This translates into CASSDSPLAGQFF.

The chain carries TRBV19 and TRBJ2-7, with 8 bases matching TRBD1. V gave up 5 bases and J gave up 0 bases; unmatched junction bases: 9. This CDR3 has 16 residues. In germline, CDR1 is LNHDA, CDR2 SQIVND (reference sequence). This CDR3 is CASSRKTTGDSYEQYF. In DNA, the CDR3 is TGTGCCAGTAGTCGGAAGACGACAGGGGACTCCTACGAGCAGTACTTC.

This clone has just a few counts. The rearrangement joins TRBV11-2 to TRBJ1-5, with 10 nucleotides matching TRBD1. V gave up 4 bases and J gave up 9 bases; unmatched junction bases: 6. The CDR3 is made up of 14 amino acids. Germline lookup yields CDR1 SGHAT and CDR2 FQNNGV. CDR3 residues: CASSSGTGERPQHF. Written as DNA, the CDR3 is TGTGCCAGCAGCTCTGGGACAGGGGAGCGGCCCCAGCATTTT.